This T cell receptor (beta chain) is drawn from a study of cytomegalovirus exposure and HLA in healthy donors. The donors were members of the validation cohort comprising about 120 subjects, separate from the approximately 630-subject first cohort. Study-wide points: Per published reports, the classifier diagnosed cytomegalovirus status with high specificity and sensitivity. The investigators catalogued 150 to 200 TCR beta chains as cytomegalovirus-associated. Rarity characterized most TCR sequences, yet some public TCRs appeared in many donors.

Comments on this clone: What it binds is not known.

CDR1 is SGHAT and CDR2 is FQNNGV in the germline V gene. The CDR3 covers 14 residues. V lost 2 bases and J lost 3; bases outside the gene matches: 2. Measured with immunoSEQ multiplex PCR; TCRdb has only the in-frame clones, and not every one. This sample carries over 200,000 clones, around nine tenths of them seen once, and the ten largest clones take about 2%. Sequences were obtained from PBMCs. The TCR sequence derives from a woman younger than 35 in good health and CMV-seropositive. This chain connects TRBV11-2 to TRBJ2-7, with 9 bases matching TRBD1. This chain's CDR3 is CASSLRTGVYEQYF. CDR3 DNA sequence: TGTGCCAGCAGCTTAAGGACAGGGGTCTACGAGCAGTACTTC.